Presented here are 26 T cell receptor beta chains from one specimen sequenced in a study of CD8 T cells in ankylosing spondylitis. TCRdb used MiXCR to reprocess the 5' RACE reads, holding one entry per CDR3 protein. The sample lists approximately 220,000 distinct CDR3 sequences; more than 25% were seen once. Sequences were obtained from blood, either unsorted or a sorted T cell fraction (not recorded which). The receptors were gathered from a male donor with ankylosing spondylitis or in good health (not recorded which).

This clonotype occurred many times. This rearrangement joins TRBV5-1 to TRBJ1-5; no clear D. Germline-derived CDR1 and CDR2 are SGHRS and YFSETQ. This CDR3 region has 15 residues. Trimming pared 0 bases from V and 0 bases from J, leaving 7 bases between. The CDR3 reads CASSLDNFSNQPQHF. CDR3 DNA: TGCGCCAGCAGCTTGGATAACTTTAGCAATCAGCCCCAGCATTTT. The full variable domain, its missing parts supplied by reference TRBV5-1 and TRBJ1-5, is KAGVTQTPRYLIKTRGQQVTLSCSPISGHRSVSWYQQTPGQGLQFLFEYFSETQRNKGNFPGRFSGRQFSNSRSEMNVSTLELGDSALYLCASSLDNFSNQPQHFGDGTRLSIL.

The chain couples TRBV10-3 to TRBJ1-6; 11 nucleotides align to TRBD1. There are 15 residues in the CDR3. The germline V gene has CDR1 ENHRY and CDR2 SYGVKD. V lost 2 bases, J lost 11 bases, and 5 bases stayed unmatched. The CDR3 bases are TGTGCCATCAGTGAGACAGGGACAGGGGGTCCACCCCTCCACTTT. Translation gives CAISETGTGGPPLHF.

This clonotype was counted ten times or more. The chain links TRBV5-1 to TRBJ2-5; 14 nucleotides agree with TRBD2. V lost 5 bases to trimming and J lost 4 bases; unmatched junction nucleotides: 13. This CDR3 spans 18 amino acids. The V gene's germline CDR1 is SGHRS and CDR2 YFSETQ. CDR3 bases: TGCGCCAGCAGTCGAACGAAGACTAGCGGGAGGGCCCCAGAGACCCAGTACTTC. Its translation: CASSRTKTSGRAPETQYF.

This rearrangement joins TRBV20-1 to TRBJ2-5, with 7 bases lining up with TRBD1. This CDR3 spans 15 amino acids. The V gene end was trimmed by 2 bases and the J gene end by 1 base; junction bases not matched to a gene: 7. Germline loops: CDR1 DFQATT, CDR2 SNEGSKA (reference sequence). The CDR3: CSARTGTEVQETQYF. CDR3 sequence (DNA): TGCAGTGCTAGAACCGGGACAGAGGTCCAAGAGACCCAGTACTTC.

The chain uses TRBV25-1 and TRBJ2-1; 7 bases agree with TRBD2. Germline CDR1 reads MGHDK; CDR2 reads SYGVNS. V shed 8 bases, J shed 8 bases, and the junction held 6 bases outside the gene matches. The CDR3 runs to 12 residues. CDR3 residues: CASRRSGDEQFF. The CDR3 coding sequence is TGTGCCAGCCGGCGCAGCGGGGATGAGCAGTTCTTC.

This chain joins TRBV2 and TRBJ2-1; 16 bases are a match to TRBD2. CDR3 size: 17 residues. Germline V CDR1 and CDR2: SNHLY, FYNNEI. V lost 6 bases to trimming and J lost 7 bases; unmatched junction nucleotides: 9. The DNA for the CDR3 is TGTGCCAGCAGCTTGAGAGGGACTAGCGGGAGGGAGAATGAGCAGTTCTTC. Translation gives CASSLRGTSGRENEQFF.

This clonotype was found once. The rearrangement links TRBV7-2 to TRBJ2-3, with D tentatively TRBD1 (6 bases). This CDR3 is built from 16 residues. CDR1 and CDR2 from the germline V gene are SGHTA and FQGNSA. Trimming pared 5 bases from V and 4 bases from J, leaving 19 bases between. The CDR3 reads CASSPTRQEPADTQYF. CDR3 nucleotide sequence: TGTGCCAGCAGCCCGACCCGACAGGAACCCGCAGATACGCAGTATTTT.

Note on this clonotype: A much larger clone lies a single base off, so this may be a read error. The chain links TRBV5-1 to TRBJ1-5; TRBD1 agrees at 8 bases. Germline CDR1 is SGHRS and CDR2 is YFSETQ. This CDR3 contains 17 residues. The CDR3: CASSLDGQGGSNQRQHF. The CDR3 DNA follows: TGCGCCAGCAGCTTGGACGGACAGGGCGGCAGCAATCAGCGCCAGCATTTT.

V usage is TRBV29-1 and J usage is TRBJ2-5; a possible D gene is TRBD1 (5 bases). The ends were cut back, 7 bases at V and 5 bases at J, with 11 bases in the middle. Per the germline V gene, CDR1 is SQVTM and CDR2 is ANQGSEA. This CDR3 has 11 amino acids. CDR3 loop: CSAGSAETQYF. CDR3 coding DNA: TGCAGCGCAGGGTCGGCGGAGACCCAGTACTTC.

At least ten counts were recorded for this clonotype. This chain links TRBV3-1 with TRBJ1-6; no firm D call. There are 14 residues in the CDR3. CDR1 LGHDT and CDR2 YNNKEL come from the germline V gene (reference sequence). V was shortened by 1 base and J by 6 bases, with 7 bases between the two germline ends. CDR3 loop: CASSQVPGNSPLHF. CDR3 in DNA: TGTGCCAGCAGCCAAGTACCGGGTAATTCACCCCTCCACTTT. Supplemented by reference TRBV3-1 and TRBJ1-6, the full variable domain reads DTAVSQTPKYLVTQMGNDKSIKCEQNLGHDTMYWYKQDSKKFLKIMFSYNNKELIINETVPNRFSPKSPDKAHLNLHINSLELGDSAVYFCASSQVPGNSPLHFGNGTRLTVT.

In this sample, this clonotype turned up many times. The CDR3 region has the DNA TGCAGTGCTATCGAGGTCACGAGCTCCTACAATGAGCAGTTCTTC. This codes for CSAIEVTSSYNEQFF. This chain uses TRBV20-1 with TRBJ2-1; no firm D call. CDR1 is DFQATT, CDR2 SNEGSKA, per germline (reference sequence). Trimming cost V 4 bases and J 0 bases, with 13 bases left between them. The CDR3 is 15 residues long.

This sequence joins TRBV29-1 and TRBJ2-2, with 9 bases lining up with TRBD1. The CDR3 runs 12 residues. CDR1 SQVTM and CDR2 ANQGSEA come from the germline V gene. V trimming: 5 bases; J trimming: 7 bases; junction bases outside the gene matches: 2. The CDR3 sequence is CSVLTGGGELFF. DNA for the CDR3: TGCAGCGTTCTGACAGGGGGCGGGGAGCTGTTTTTT.

This clonotype was recorded at least ten times. V and J are TRBV15 and TRBJ1-1, with a tentative D call TRBD1 (5 bases). Germline V CDR1 and CDR2: LNHNV, YYDKDF (reference sequence). Trimming took 0 bases from V and 7 from J, leaving 12 bases between them. The CDR3 is made up of 14 amino acids. The CDR3: CATSRDTGRGEAFF. CDR3 nucleotides: TGTGCCACCAGCAGAGATACGGGACGGGGTGAAGCTTTCTTT.

The genes are TRBV7-2 and TRBJ2-1; TRBD2 matches at 14 bases. Germline CDR1 reads SGHTA; CDR2 reads FQGNSA. With V trimmed by 4 bases and J by 7 bases, 6 bases remained unmatched. The CDR3 is made up of 16 amino acids. CDR3 nucleotides: TGTGCCAGCAGCTCTACCGGGACTAGCGGGAGAAATGAGCAGTTCTTC. This sequence encodes CASSSTGTSGRNEQFF.

At least ten counts were recorded for this clonotype. The chain recombines TRBV20-1 with TRBJ2-7, with 7 bases matching TRBD2. CDR1 and CDR2 from the germline V gene are DFQATT and SNEGSKA (reference sequence). The CDR3 is made up of 13 amino acids. J was trimmed by 4 bases and V by 7 bases; bases with no gene match: 10. This chain's CDR3 is CSGGTLADYEQYF. For the CDR3, the DNA is TGCAGTGGTGGCACCCTAGCGGATTACGAGCAGTACTTC.

This clonotype has a count of ten or more. The chain joins TRBV15 to TRBJ1-1; D is perhaps TRBD1 (5 bases). Germline V lookup: CDR1 LNHNV, CDR2 YYDKDF (reference sequence). V shed 0 bases and J shed 11 bases, with 25 bases lying between them. The CDR3 has 17 amino acids. Here the CDR3 DNA reads TGTGCCACCAGCAGAGATGGCGGGGCCGAGGCAGGGTTTGACGCTTTCTTT. It encodes CATSRDGGAEAGFDAFF.

This clonotype was seen only a few times. The chain joins TRBV4-1 to TRBJ2-7, with D uncertain. CDR3 length equals 13 residues. Germline CDR1 is MGHRA and CDR2 is YSYEKL. The V and J ends lost 0 bases and 3 bases respectively, with 6 bases between them. The CDR3 bases are TGCGCCAGCAGCCAAGATAACTTCTACGAGCAGTACTTC. This sequence encodes CASSQDNFYEQYF.

The gene calls are TRBV6-1 and TRBJ2-7; a possible D gene is TRBD1 (6 bases). Between the trimmed V and J ends, which lost 6 bases and 1 base, there was a span of 10 bases. From germline, CDR1 is MNHNS and CDR2 SASEGT. The length of the CDR3 is 13 residues. In nucleotides, the CDR3 is TGTGCCAGCAGGAGACAGGAGTCCTACGAGCAGTACTTC. Translation: CASRRQESYEQYF.

The CDR3 region has the DNA TGCAGTGCTAGTCACCAGGGTGAGCAGTTCTTC. Translating gives CSASHQGEQFF. The V and J genes are TRBV20-1 and TRBJ2-1; D might be TRBD1 (5 bases). The CDR3 runs to 11 residues. The V end was cut by 3 bases, the J end by 9 bases, with 9 bases between. Germline CDR1 and CDR2: DFQATT and SNEGSKA (reference sequence).

The chain is built from TRBV20-1 and TRBJ2-5; D may be TRBD1 (5 bases). The V and J ends lost 3 bases and 5 bases respectively, with 22 bases between them. Germline V gives CDR1 DFQATT, CDR2 SNEGSKA (reference sequence). The length of the CDR3 is 16 residues. This CDR3 is CSASPGDTGVRETQYF. The CDR3 nucleotides are TGCAGTGCTAGTCCCGGAGACACAGGAGTTAGGGAGACCCAGTACTTC.

This clonotype was counted ten times or more. This sequence joins TRBV6-5 and TRBJ1-2; D is possibly TRBD1 (5 bases). The CDR3 spans 13 residues. Trimming stripped 2 bases from V and 3 bases from J, with 7 bases between. The germline V gene encodes CDR1 MNHEY and CDR2 SVGAGI. This chain's CDR3 is CASSYRGYYGYTF. DNA for the CDR3: TGTGCCAGCAGTTACAGGGGCTACTATGGCTACACCTTC.

V is TRBV5-1 and J is TRBJ2-2, with TRBD1 identical over 8 bases. The CDR3 runs 15 residues. Germline loops: CDR1 SGHRS, CDR2 YFSETQ. V gave up 3 bases and J gave up 5 bases; unmatched junction bases: 6. The CDR3 region is CASSWAGTGTGELFF. The CDR3 DNA follows: TGCGCCAGCAGCTGGGCCGGGACAGGAACCGGGGAGCTGTTTTTT.

In this sample, this clonotype turned up many times. The J gene is TRBJ2-1, the V gene TRBV11-3, with 10 bases lining up with TRBD1. CDR1 and CDR2 from the germline V gene are SGHNT and YENEEA. CDR3 size: 15 residues. V was clipped by 3 bases and J by 5 bases; unmatched bases: 4. Here the CDR3 reads CASSLGQGSDNEQFF. The CDR3 coding sequence is TGTGCCAGCAGCTTGGGACAGGGGAGCGACAATGAGCAGTTCTTC.

This clonotype is a singleton in its sample. The CDR3 nucleotides read TGCGCCAGCAGCCAGGGGAGGGATACTAACACAGATACGCAGTATTTT. Translation: CASSQGRDTNTDTQYF. The chain carries TRBV4-3 and TRBJ2-3; 7 bases are a match to TRBD2. CDR3 length: 16 residues. The germline CDR1 and CDR2 sequences are LGHNA and YSLEER. V was clipped by 3 bases and J by 2 bases; unmatched bases: 8.

This chain joins TRBV2 and TRBJ2-6; no clear D gene. This CDR3 has 16 amino acids. V was shortened by 1 base and J by 0 bases, with 7 bases between the two germline ends. Germline V gene lookup returns CDR1 SNHLY and CDR2 FYNNEI. CDR3 nucleotides: TGTGCCAGCAGTGAAGGACCGCGCTCTGGGGCCAACGTCCTGACTTTC. This gives the protein CASSEGPRSGANVLTF.

This clonotype was counted at least ten times. In DNA, the CDR3 is TGTGCCAGCAACCCCAGGTGGGGGGCAGTCCAAGAGACCCAGTACTTC. This codes for CASNPRWGAVQETQYF. The chain uses TRBV6-2 or TRBV6-3 and TRBJ2-5; D tentatively reads TRBD1 or TRBD2 (6 bases each). This CDR3 is 16 amino acids long. Per the germline V gene, CDR1 is MNHEY and CDR2 is SVGEGT. V gave up 7 bases and J gave up 1 base, with 19 bases separating them.